This TCR beta chain was found in a study of cytomegalovirus exposure and HLA in healthy donors. Overall study context: Within the Caucasian-associated ancestry cluster were approximately 77% of the approximately 390 genotyped donors. Study findings and constraints: An Asian-associated ancestry cluster reportedly showed fewer N-insertions than the roughly 600-donor mean in a later analysis. It was likely that a cluster of highly shared sequence variants was a sequencing artifact. The classifier reportedly diagnosed cytomegalovirus status with high specificity and sensitivity.

This clone appeared a few times. Its cognate antigen is unknown. J was trimmed by 6 bases and V by 4 bases; bases with no gene match: 5. This CDR3 comprises 14 residues. The primer mix had 60 Vbeta and 13 Jbeta primers. Assay used: immunoSEQ multiplex PCR; TCRdb lists only in-frame clones, some missing. Here the sample spans roughly 130,000 clones, about 80% being singletons. This clonotype originated in a boy under 10 years old in good health and CMV-seronegative. The genes are TRBV23-1 and TRBJ2-2; 7 nucleotides line up with TRBD1. TRBV23-1 qualifies as an ORF whose function is uncertain. The sample consisted of PBMCs. The CDR3 spells CASSRLQGSGELFF. In DNA form, the CDR3 reads TGCGCCAGCAGTCGGCTACAGGGGTCCGGGGAGCTGTTTTTT.